This entry features one T cell receptor beta chain sequence. The sample originates from a study of control samples from healthy donors and cancer patients. J was trimmed by 4 bases and V by 2 bases; bases with no gene match: 11. The CDR3 runs 17 residues. The germline V gene encodes CDR1 SGHTA and CDR2 FQGTGA. Clones were read by immunoSEQ multiplex PCR, and TCRdb kept only the in-frame ones, dropping some. The sample holds 100,000 to 150,000 clones, around 86% seen once. This rearrangement joins TRBV7-3 to TRBJ1-2; 9 bases agree with TRBD1. The sequenced sample was blood. This receptor was identified in a man in his forties in good health. The CDR3 sequence is CASSLRGTGGYSYGYTF. The CDR3 region has the DNA TGTGCCAGCAGCTTACGGGGAACAGGGGGCTATAGCTATGGCTACACCTTC.